This is a list of T cell receptor beta chains from one sample in a study of cytomegalovirus exposure and HLA in healthy donors. This table comes from immunoSEQ multiplex PCR, and its TCRdb copy is limited to in-frame clones, with some not included. The sample yields 150,000 to 200,000 clones, roughly 90% seen once. Sequenced material: PBMCs. These receptors were taken from a woman aged 18-35 years in good health and CMV-seropositive. Both conserved end residues are part of each CDR3. Fields, in order: J gene, D gene, V gene, clone size, CDR3 protein, CDR3 DNA. D genes are given only for firm matches. Part of the rows lack a size; the others show once, few, many or a class for expanded clones.

>TRBJ2-7|TRBD2|TRBV10-2|NA
CASNSGTSHEQYF
TGCGCCAGCAACTCCGGGACTAGCCACGAGCAGTACTTC
>TRBJ2-1|NA|TRBV29-1|once
CSVEGQGSFEQFF
TGCAGCGTTGAAGGGCAGGGTTCCTTCGAGCAGTTCTTC
>TRBJ2-2|NA|TRBV27|NA
CASSFLPSGELFF
TGTGCCAGCAGTTTCCTACCGTCCGGGGAGCTGTTTTTT
>TRBJ2-2|TRBD2|TRBV2|NA
CASVEGLAQTGELFF
TGTGCCAGCGTTGAGGGACTAGCACAGACCGGGGAGCTGTTTTTT
>TRBJ2-7|TRBD1|TRBV10-3|NA
CATQGTGDIYEQYF
TGTGCCACACAAGGGACAGGGGACATCTACGAGCAGTACTTC
>TRBJ1-2|NA|TRBV2|NA
CASSLNLGSYGYTF
TGTGCCAGCAGCCTCAACCTGGGGAGCTATGGCTACACCTTC
>TRBJ2-6|NA|TRBV7-9|NA
CASNTLGGWGSSGANVLTF
TGTGCCAGCAACACACTTGGGGGCTGGGGGAGCTCTGGGGCCAACGTCCTGACTTTC
>TRBJ1-3|NA|TRBV5-4|NA
CASSLRVGRGNTIYF
TGTGCCAGCAGCTTACGGGTAGGCCGCGGAAACACCATATATTTT
>TRBJ2-2|TRBD2|TRBV6-1|NA
CASSALAGDTGELFF
TGTGCCAGCAGTGCACTAGCGGGGGACACCGGGGAGCTGTTTTTT
>TRBJ2-7|TRBD2|TRBV5-1|few
CASSLGLAGGKYEQYF
TGCGCCAGCAGCTTGGGCCTAGCGGGCGGGAAATACGAGCAGTACTTC
>TRBJ2-1|TRBD2|TRBV10-1|NA
CASSAGPSGRYNEQFF
TGCGCCAGCAGTGCCGGACCTAGCGGGCGTTACAATGAGCAGTTCTTC
>TRBJ2-1|TRBD2|TRBV5-4|NA
CASSLLGLNNEQFF
TGTGCCAGCAGCTTGTTGGGACTAAACAATGAGCAGTTCTTC
>TRBJ2-7|TRBD1|TRBV30|NA
CAWTLTGVPYEQYF
TGTGCCTGGACCCTGACAGGGGTCCCCTACGAGCAGTACTTC
>TRBJ2-7|TRBD2|TRBV7-8|NA
CASSLAQRTSGSYEQYF
TGTGCCAGCAGCTTAGCGCAAAGGACTAGCGGGAGCTACGAGCAGTACTTC
>TRBJ2-5|TRBD2|TRBV6-6|many
CASSGRDVETQYF
TGTGCCAGCAGTGGGAGGGACGTAGAGACCCAGTACTTC
>TRBJ1-5|NA|TRBV28|NA
CASRGANQPQHF
TGTGCCAGCAGGGGGGCGAATCAGCCCCAGCATTTT
>TRBJ2-1|TRBD2|TRBV7-2|NA
CASSATGLAGEQFF
TGTGCCAGCAGCGCGACGGGACTAGCAGGCGAGCAGTTCTTC
>TRBJ2-1|TRBD2|TRBV4-1|NA
CASSQEARGTSGGPDYNEQFF
TGCGCCAGCAGCCAAGAGGCTCGCGGGACTAGCGGAGGGCCGGATTACAATGAGCAGTTCTTC
>TRBJ1-1|NA|TRBV30|NA
CAWTTDTNTEAFF
TGTGCCTGGACGACCGACACGAACACTGAAGCTTTCTTT
>TRBJ2-1|TRBD2|TRBV10-1|NA
CASSGGTSGIDEQFF
TGCGCCAGCAGTGGTGGGACTAGCGGGATCGATGAGCAGTTCTTC
>TRBJ2-3|NA|TRBV28|NA
CASSLESLRGTDTQYF
TGTGCCAGCAGTTTAGAATCCCTTCGAGGCACAGATACGCAGTATTTT
>TRBJ2-7|TRBD1|TRBV7-6|NA
CASSARTGATEQYF
TGTGCCAGCAGCGCCCGGACAGGGGCTACCGAGCAGTACTTC
>TRBJ1-4|NA|TRBV2|NA
CASSDRGEKLFF
TGTGCCAGCAGTGATCGCGGGGAAAAACTGTTTTTT
>TRBJ2-1|NA|TRBV10-2|NA
CASRFGLLLFF
TGCGCCAGCAGATTCGGACTCCTTTTGTTCTTC
>TRBJ2-1|NA|TRBV11-3|NA
CASSLALSEQFF
TGTGCCAGCAGCTTAGCTTTGAGTGAGCAGTTCTTC
>TRBJ2-7|NA|TRBV18|once
CASCRLPSDSYEQYF
TGTGCCAGCTGCCGCCTTCCTAGCGACTCCTACGAGCAGTACTTC
>TRBJ1-5|TRBD1|TRBV4-3|NA
CASSQYSRAGGGSNQPQHF
TGCGCCAGCAGCCAATATAGTAGGGCAGGGGGAGGAAGCAATCAGCCCCAGCATTTT
>TRBJ1-1|NA|TRBV6-5|NA
CASRLSDTNTEAFF
TGTGCCAGCAGGTTGTCAGACACGAACACTGAAGCTTTCTTT
>TRBJ1-1|TRBD1|TRBV14|NA
CASSHRQGWTEAFF
TGTGCCAGCAGCCATCGACAGGGGTGGACTGAAGCTTTCTTT